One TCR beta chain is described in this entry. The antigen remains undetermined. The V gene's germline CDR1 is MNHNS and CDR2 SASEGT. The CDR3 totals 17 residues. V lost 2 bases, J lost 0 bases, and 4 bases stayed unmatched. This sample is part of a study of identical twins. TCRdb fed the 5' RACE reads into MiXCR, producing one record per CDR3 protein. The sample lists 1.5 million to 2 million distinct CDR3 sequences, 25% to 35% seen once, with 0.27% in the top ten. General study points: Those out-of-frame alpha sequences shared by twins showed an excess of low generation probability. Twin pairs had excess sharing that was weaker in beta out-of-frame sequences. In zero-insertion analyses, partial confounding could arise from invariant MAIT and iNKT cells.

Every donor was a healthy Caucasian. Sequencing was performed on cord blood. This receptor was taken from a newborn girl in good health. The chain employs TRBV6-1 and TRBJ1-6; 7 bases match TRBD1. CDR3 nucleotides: TGTGCCAGCAGTGAAAGGGGACAGAGCTCCTATAATTCACCCCTCCACTTT. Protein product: CASSERGQSSYNSPLHF.